Sequencing of this T cell receptor beta chain was carried out in a study of T cells in localized non-small cell lung cancer. Study-level results: For the top 100 tumor clones, a median about 60 also appeared in adjacent lung. Uninvolved nearby lung showed the greatest T cell clonality, exceeding that found in tumor. Higher T cell density in the blood was associated with longer overall survival, whereas higher adjacent-lung clonality associated with shorter survival.

Only one count was recorded for this clone. Its specificity is unknown. Measured with immunoSEQ multiplex PCR; TCRdb has only the in-frame clones, and not every one. Here the sample spans tens of thousands of clones, 78% being singletons. V was pared by 10 bases and J by 4 bases, with 17 bases between. Germline V gene data show CDR1 as LNHDA and CDR2 as SQIVND (reference sequence). This CDR3 has 14 amino acids. The chain combines TRBV19 with TRBJ2-1; D is possibly TRBD2 (5 bases). The TCR comes from a male donor aged 60 or over with stage II squamous cell lung carcinoma. Sequenced here: peripheral blood, sampled before any cancer treatment. CDR3 amino acids: CATRGQVVYNEQFF. CDR3 in DNA: TGTGCCACCAGAGGGCAGGTGGTTTACAATGAGCAGTTCTTC.